This T cell receptor (beta chain) derives from a study of control samples from healthy donors and cancer patients. TCRdb's copy holds only in-frame clones and misses some; the assay was immunoSEQ multiplex PCR. Of 150,000 to 200,000 clones listed, roughly 91% are singletons. Trimming shortened V by 4 bases and J by 3 bases, and 9 bases separated the two germline ends. Germline V gene data show CDR1 as LNHDA and CDR2 as SQIVND (reference sequence). The CDR3 totals 13 residues. The sequenced sample consisted of blood. The chain is built from TRBV19 and TRBJ1-1, with D maybe TRBD1 (5 bases). This receptor was taken from a woman aged 25 to 45 in good health. The chain's CDR3 is CASSTGMYTEAFF. CDR3 nucleotides: TGTGCCAGTAGTACAGGGATGTACACTGAAGCTTTCTTT.